A selection of T cell receptor beta chains follows, all from one sample in a study of blood T cells in healthy people across ages. A single record per CDR3 protein comes from TCRdb applying MiXCR to the 5' RACE reads. The profile shows hundreds of thousands of distinct CDR3 sequences, about 61% of them singletons. Material: blood. Receptor source: a man in his forties or fifties in good health. Each CDR3 is given with its conserved first and last residue. D genes are given only for firm matches. The size of a clone is reported for some rows only, either as once, few or many, or as a class for expanded clones.

J gene | D gene | clone size | CDR3 length | V gene | CDR3 protein | CDR3 DNA
TRBJ1-2 | - | few | 13 | TRBV29-1 | CSVEGGGLFGYTF | TGCAGCGTTGAGGGAGGGGGGCTTTTTGGCTACACCTTC
TRBJ2-7 | TRBD1 | - | 15 | TRBV5-1 | CASSVGTGGTYEQYF | TGCGCCAGCAGCGTCGGGACAGGAGGGACCTACGAGCAGTACTTC
TRBJ2-7 | TRBD2 | few | 16 | TRBV28 | CASSASTSLVSYEQYF | TGTGCCAGCAGTGCATCGACTAGCCTGGTCTCCTACGAGCAGTACTTC
TRBJ2-1 | TRBD1 | - | 16 | TRBV25-1 | CASRTRPGQGANEQFF | TGTGCCAGCAGAACCCGACCGGGACAGGGGGCGAATGAGCAGTTCTTC
TRBJ1-1 | - | - | 13 | TRBV12-3/TRBV12-4 | CASKSSPNTEAFF | TGTGCCAGCAAAAGTAGCCCGAACACTGAAGCTTTCTTT
TRBJ1-1 | TRBD1 | few | 15 | TRBV28 | CASSLGGTVNTEAFF | TGTGCCAGCAGTTTAGGGGGGACAGTGAACACTGAAGCTTTCTTT
TRBJ2-2 | TRBD2 | - | 16 | TRBV27 | CASSLTSGLSMGELFF | TGTGCCAGCAGTTTAACTAGCGGGCTCTCTATGGGGGAGCTGTTTTTT
TRBJ2-5 | - | few | 14 | TRBV3-1 | CASSQAVKAETQYF | TGTGCCAGCAGCCAAGCTGTAAAAGCAGAGACCCAGTACTTC
TRBJ1-1 | - | few | 14 | TRBV29-1 | CSVVLGALNTEAFF | TGCAGCGTTGTCTTGGGGGCCTTGAACACTGAAGCTTTCTTT
TRBJ2-5 | TRBD2 | - | 14 | TRBV28 | CASSSRDYSKTQYF | TGTGCCAGCAGTTCCCGGGACTATTCGAAGACCCAGTACTTC
TRBJ2-1 | TRBD2 | - | 16 | TRBV5-1 | CASSLASSGGYNEQFF | TGCGCCAGCAGCTTAGCCTCTAGCGGGGGGTACAATGAGCAGTTCTTC
TRBJ2-7 | TRBD1 | - | 14 | TRBV7-9 | CASSSTGTGYEQYF | TGTGCCAGCAGCTCTACCGGGACAGGATACGAGCAGTACTTC
TRBJ2-5 | TRBD2 | - | 17 | TRBV7-2 | CASSLRGLAGGLNEQYF | TGTGCCAGCAGCTTAAGGGGACTAGCGGGGGGGCTGAATGAGCAGTACTTC
TRBJ1-5 | - | - | 13 | TRBV28 | CASSTGRSYPQHF | TGTGCCAGCAGTACAGGTCGGAGTTATCCCCAGCATTTT
TRBJ2-3 | - | - | 18 | TRBV20-1 | CSARASVVRSAGTDTQYF | TGCAGTGCTAGAGCCTCCGTGGTCCGGTCGGCGGGAACAGATACGCAGTATTTT
TRBJ2-1 | TRBD2 | - | 17 | TRBV9 | CASSAETSGKSYNEQFF | TGTGCCAGCAGCGCCGAGACTAGCGGGAAGTCCTACAATGAGCAGTTCTTC
TRBJ1-2 | - | - | 15 | TRBV7-2 | CASSLLRSSNYGYTF | TGTGCCAGCAGCTTACTTAGGAGCTCTAACTATGGCTACACCTTC
TRBJ2-7 | - | - | 16 | TRBV20-1 | CSAHPPGEFSSYEQYF | TGCAGTGCCCACCCTCCGGGGGAATTTAGCTCCTACGAGCAGTACTTC
TRBJ2-5 | - | few | 14 | TRBV28 | CASRSPGSLETQYF | TGTGCCAGCAGATCGCCGGGGTCCCTCGAGACCCAGTACTTC
TRBJ2-4 | - | - | 13 | TRBV27 | CASSSISRNIQYF | TGTGCCAGCAGTTCTATATCCCGAAACATTCAGTACTTC
TRBJ1-5 | - | - | 15 | TRBV29-1 | CSVVTEGLSNQPQHF | TGCAGCGTTGTCACAGAAGGGCTTAGCAATCAGCCCCAGCATTTT
TRBJ1-6 | TRBD1 | - | 13 | TRBV6-1 | CAISQGAYSPLHF | TGTGCCATTTCCCAGGGGGCTTACTCACCCCTCCACTTT
TRBJ2-3 | - | - | 14 | TRBV27 | CASSLEQEWDTQYF | TGTGCCAGCAGTTTAGAACAGGAGTGGGATACGCAGTATTTT
TRBJ1-1 | - | - | 16 | TRBV5-1 | CASSPREGGVKTEAFF | TGCGCCAGCAGTCCGAGGGAAGGGGGAGTTAAAACTGAAGCTTTCTTT
TRBJ2-7 | TRBD1 | - | 15 | TRBV7-2 | CASSLAWTGSYEQYF | TGTGCCAGCAGCTTAGCGTGGACAGGGTCCTACGAGCAGTACTTC
TRBJ1-2 | - | - | 17 | TRBV24-1 | CATSDFRGSSGFYGYTF | TGTGCCACCAGTGATTTTCGAGGGTCCTCCGGGTTCTATGGCTACACCTTC
TRBJ1-1 | TRBD1 | once | 14 | TRBV20-1 | CSARTDRAATEAFF | TGCAGTGCTAGGACCGACAGGGCCGCGACTGAAGCTTTCTTT
TRBJ2-5 | - | few | 17 | TRBV5-1 | CASSLRASRLGGETQYF | TGCGCCAGCAGCTTGAGGGCCTCAAGACTGGGCGGGGAGACCCAGTACTTC
TRBJ2-1 | - | - | 13 | TRBV7-9 | CASSFWSGNEQFF | TGTGCCAGCAGCTTCTGGAGTGGCAATGAGCAGTTCTTC
TRBJ2-1 | - | many | 11 | TRBV7-2 | CASSLSNEQFF | TGTGCCAGCAGCTTATCAAATGAGCAGTTCTTC
TRBJ1-5 | - | once | 15 | TRBV7-2 | CASSSQVQNNQPQHF | TGTGCCAGCAGCTCCCAGGTACAGAACAATCAGCCCCAGCATTTT
TRBJ2-1 | TRBD2 | once | 14 | TRBV29-1 | CSGKLAGEYNEQFF | TGCAGCGGAAAACTAGCGGGGGAGTACAATGAGCAGTTCTTC
TRBJ1-1 | - | - | 16 | TRBV7-3 | CASSYFGRGRNTEAFF | TGTGCCAGCAGCTACTTTGGGCGGGGGAGGAACACTGAAGCTTTCTTT
TRBJ1-5 | TRBD1 | - | 17 | TRBV28 | CASSLFGQGVSNQPQHF | TGTGCCAGCAGTTTATTTGGACAGGGGGTGTCCAATCAGCCCCAGCATTTT
TRBJ2-7 | TRBD1 | - | 14 | TRBV27 | CASKKDRVTYEQYF | TGTGCCAGCAAAAAGGACAGGGTCACCTACGAGCAGTACTTC
TRBJ2-5 | TRBD1 | - | 15 | TRBV20-1 | CSVQQGARGRETQYF | TGCAGTGTTCAACAGGGGGCGCGGGGAAGAGAGACCCAGTACTTC
TRBJ2-4 | - | - | 15 | TRBV10-3 | CAISESAGAKNIQYF | TGTGCCATCAGTGAGTCGGCGGGAGCCAAAAACATTCAGTACTTC
TRBJ2-3 | - | - | 16 | TRBV2 | CASSDPRVGGTDTQYF | TGTGCCAGCAGTGACCCTAGGGTCGGGGGTACAGATACGCAGTATTTT
TRBJ1-5 | - | - | 14 | TRBV15 | CATSGGRRNQPQHF | TGTGCCACCAGCGGAGGACGGAGAAATCAGCCCCAGCATTTT
TRBJ2-7 | - | - | 13 | TRBV20-1 | CSASGAPYNEQYF | TGCAGTGCCTCGGGAGCTCCCTACAATGAGCAGTACTTC
TRBJ2-7 | - | few | 13 | TRBV28 | CASSFAGPYEQYF | TGTGCCAGCAGTTTCGCGGGGCCCTACGAGCAGTACTTC
TRBJ2-5 | - | - | 14 | TRBV7-8 | CASIKGDSGETQYF | TGTGCCAGCATCAAGGGGGACTCTGGGGAGACCCAGTACTTC
TRBJ2-3 | - | few | 16 | TRBV7-2 | CASSFPPRIRTDTQYF | TGTGCCAGCAGCTTCCCTCCTCGAATAAGGACAGATACGCAGTATTTT
TRBJ2-3 | TRBD2 | few | 16 | TRBV4-2 | CASSQSDGGASDTQYF | TGTGCCAGCAGCCAAAGTGACGGGGGGGCCTCAGATACGCAGTATTTT
TRBJ1-1 | - | - | 14 | TRBV29-1 | CGVIRAVMNTEAFF | TGCGGCGTTATCAGGGCAGTAATGAACACTGAAGCTTTCTTT
TRBJ2-5 | - | once | 16 | TRBV5-4 | CASSIDRDWGQETQYF | TGTGCCAGCAGCATTGACAGGGACTGGGGCCAAGAGACCCAGTACTTC
TRBJ1-2 | - | many | 13 | TRBV6-5 | CASAPVENYGYTF | TGTGCCAGTGCCCCGGTGGAGAACTATGGCTACACCTTC